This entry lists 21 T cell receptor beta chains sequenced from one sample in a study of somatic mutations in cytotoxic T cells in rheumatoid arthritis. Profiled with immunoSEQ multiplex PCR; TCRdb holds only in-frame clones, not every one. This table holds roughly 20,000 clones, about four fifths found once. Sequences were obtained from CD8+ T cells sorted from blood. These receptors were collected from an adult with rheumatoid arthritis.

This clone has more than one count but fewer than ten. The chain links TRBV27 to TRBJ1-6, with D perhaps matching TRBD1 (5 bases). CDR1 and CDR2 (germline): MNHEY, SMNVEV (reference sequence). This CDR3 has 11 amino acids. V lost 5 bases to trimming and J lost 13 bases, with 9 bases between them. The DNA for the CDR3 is TGTGCCAGCAGTAGGGGCGGTCCCCTCCACTTT. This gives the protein CASSRGGPLHF.

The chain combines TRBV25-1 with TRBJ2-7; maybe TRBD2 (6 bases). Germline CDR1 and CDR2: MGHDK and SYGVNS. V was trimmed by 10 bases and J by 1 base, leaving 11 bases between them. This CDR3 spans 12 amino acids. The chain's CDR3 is CATGTESYEQYF. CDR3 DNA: TGTGCCACCGGGACTGAATCCTACGAGCAGTACTTC.

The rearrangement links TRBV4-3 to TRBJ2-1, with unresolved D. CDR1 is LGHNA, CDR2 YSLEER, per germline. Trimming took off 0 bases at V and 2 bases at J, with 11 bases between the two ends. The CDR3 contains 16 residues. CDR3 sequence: CASSQELPNPYNEQFF. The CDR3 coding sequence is TGCGCCAGCAGCCAAGAACTACCCAACCCCTACAATGAGCAGTTCTTC.

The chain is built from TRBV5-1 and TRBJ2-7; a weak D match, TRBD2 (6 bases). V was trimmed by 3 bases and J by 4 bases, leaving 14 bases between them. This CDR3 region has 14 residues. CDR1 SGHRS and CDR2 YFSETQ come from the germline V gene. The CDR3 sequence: CASSWGGEIYEQYF. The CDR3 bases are TGCGCCAGCAGCTGGGGAGGAGAGATATACGAGCAGTACTTC.

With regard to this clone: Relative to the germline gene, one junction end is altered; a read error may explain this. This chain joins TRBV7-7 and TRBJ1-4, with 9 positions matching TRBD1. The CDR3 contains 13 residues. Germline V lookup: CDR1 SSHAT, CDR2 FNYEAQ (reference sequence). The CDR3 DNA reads TGTGCTAGCAGTATAGGACAGGGGGAAAAACTGTTTTTT. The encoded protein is CASSIGQGEKLFF.

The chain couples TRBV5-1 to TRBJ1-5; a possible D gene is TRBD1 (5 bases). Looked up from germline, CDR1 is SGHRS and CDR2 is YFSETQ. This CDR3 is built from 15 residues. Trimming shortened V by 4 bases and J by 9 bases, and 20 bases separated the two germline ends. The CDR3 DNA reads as TGCGCCAGCAGCCCGCTTAACCTGGGGGATTGGCCCCAGCATTTT. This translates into CASSPLNLGDWPQHF.

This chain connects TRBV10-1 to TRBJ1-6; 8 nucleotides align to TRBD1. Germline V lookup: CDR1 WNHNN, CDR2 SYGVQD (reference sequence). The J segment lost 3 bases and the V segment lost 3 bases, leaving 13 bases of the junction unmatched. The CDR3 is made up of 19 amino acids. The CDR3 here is CASSESHGTGVNYNSPLHF. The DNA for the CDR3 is TGCGCCAGCAGTGAATCCCACGGGACAGGCGTTAACTATAATTCACCCCTCCACTTT.

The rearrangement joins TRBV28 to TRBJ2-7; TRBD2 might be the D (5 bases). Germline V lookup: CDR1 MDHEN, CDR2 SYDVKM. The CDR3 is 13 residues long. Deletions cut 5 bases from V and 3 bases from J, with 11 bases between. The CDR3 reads CASSKPRGYEQYF. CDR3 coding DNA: TGTGCCAGCAGTAAACCCCGGGGCTACGAGCAGTACTTC.

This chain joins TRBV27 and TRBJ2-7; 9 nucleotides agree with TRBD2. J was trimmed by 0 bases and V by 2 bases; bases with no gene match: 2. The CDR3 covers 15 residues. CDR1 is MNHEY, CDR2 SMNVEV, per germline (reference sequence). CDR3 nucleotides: TGTGCCAGCAGTTTAATTAGCGGGAGCTCCTACGAGCAGTACTTC. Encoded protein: CASSLISGSSYEQYF.

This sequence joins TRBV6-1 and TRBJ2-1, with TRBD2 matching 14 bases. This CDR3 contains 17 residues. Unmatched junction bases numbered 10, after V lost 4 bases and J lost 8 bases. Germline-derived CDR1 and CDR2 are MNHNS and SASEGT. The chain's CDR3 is CASSVRLAGGRWDEQFF. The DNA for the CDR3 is TGTGCCAGCAGTGTACGACTAGCGGGGGGGCGATGGGATGAGCAGTTCTTC.

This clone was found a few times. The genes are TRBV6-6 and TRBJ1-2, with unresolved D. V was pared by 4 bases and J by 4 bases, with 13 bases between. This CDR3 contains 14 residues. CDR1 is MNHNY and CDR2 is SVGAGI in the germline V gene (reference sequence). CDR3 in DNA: TGTGCCAGCAGTTTTCCCGGCACGTCCTATGGCTACACCTTC. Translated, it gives CASSFPGTSYGYTF.

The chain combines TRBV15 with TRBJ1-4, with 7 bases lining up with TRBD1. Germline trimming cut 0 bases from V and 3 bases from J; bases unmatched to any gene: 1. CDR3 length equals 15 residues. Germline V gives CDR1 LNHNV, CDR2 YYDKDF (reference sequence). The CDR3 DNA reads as TGTGCCACCAGCAGAGAGGGACAGCCTAATGAAAAACTGTTTTTT. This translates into CATSREGQPNEKLFF.

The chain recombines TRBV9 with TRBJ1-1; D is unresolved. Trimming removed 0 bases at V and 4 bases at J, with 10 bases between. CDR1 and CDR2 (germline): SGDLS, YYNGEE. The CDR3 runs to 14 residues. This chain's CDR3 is CASSVGVGPTEAFF. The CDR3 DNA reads TGTGCCAGCAGCGTAGGGGTAGGGCCCACTGAAGCTTTCTTT.

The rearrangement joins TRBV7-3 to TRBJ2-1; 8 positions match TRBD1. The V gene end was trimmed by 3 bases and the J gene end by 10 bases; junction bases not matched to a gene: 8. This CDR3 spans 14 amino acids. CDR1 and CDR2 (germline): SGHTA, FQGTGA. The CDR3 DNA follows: TGTGCCAGCAGCTTGCAGGTCAGGGGGCAAGAGCAGTTCTTC. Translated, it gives CASSLQVRGQEQFF.

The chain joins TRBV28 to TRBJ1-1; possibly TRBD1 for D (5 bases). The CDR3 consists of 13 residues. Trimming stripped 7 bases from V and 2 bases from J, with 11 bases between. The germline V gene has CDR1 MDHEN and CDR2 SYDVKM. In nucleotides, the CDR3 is TGTGCCAGCACCCCGGGGCGAAACACTGAAGCTTTCTTT. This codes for CASTPGRNTEAFF.

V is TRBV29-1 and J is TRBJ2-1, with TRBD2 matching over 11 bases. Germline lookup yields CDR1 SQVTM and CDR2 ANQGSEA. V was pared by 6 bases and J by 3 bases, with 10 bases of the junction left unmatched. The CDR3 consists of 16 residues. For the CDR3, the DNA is TGCAGCGTCGTGGGGGCTAGCGGGGGGATCTACAATGAGCAGTTCTTC. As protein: CSVVGASGGIYNEQFF.

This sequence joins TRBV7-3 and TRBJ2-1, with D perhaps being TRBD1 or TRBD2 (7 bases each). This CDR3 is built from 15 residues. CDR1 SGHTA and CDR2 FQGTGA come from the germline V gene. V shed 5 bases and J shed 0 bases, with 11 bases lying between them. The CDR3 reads CASSPGGASYNEQFF. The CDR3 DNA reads TGTGCCAGCAGCCCAGGGGGGGCCTCCTACAATGAGCAGTTCTTC.

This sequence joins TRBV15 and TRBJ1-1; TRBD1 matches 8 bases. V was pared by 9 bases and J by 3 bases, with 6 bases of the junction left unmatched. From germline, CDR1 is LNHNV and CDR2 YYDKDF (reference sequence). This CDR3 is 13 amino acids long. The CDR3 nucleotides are TGTGCCACAGGAACAGGGGGGTACACTGAAGCTTTCTTT. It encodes CATGTGGYTEAFF.

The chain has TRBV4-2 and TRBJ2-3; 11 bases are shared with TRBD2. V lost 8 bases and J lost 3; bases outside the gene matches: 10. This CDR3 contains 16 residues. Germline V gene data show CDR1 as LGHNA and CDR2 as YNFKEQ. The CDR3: CASGDSGRARTDTQYF. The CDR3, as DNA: TGTGCCAGCGGGGATAGCGGGAGGGCAAGAACAGATACGCAGTATTTT.

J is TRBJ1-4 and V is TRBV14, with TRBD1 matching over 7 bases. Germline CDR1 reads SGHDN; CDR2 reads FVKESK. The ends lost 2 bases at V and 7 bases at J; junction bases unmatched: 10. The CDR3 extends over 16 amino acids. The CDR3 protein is CASSQTNRGGGEKLFF. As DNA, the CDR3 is TGTGCCAGCAGCCAAACGAACAGGGGAGGAGGTGAAAAACTGTTTTTT.

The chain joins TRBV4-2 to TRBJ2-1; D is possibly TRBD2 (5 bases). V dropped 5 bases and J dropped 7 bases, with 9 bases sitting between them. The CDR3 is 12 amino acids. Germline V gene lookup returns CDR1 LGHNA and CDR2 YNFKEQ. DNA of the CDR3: TGTGCCAGCAGCATAGGGAGTAATGAGCAGTTCTTC. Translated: CASSIGSNEQFF.